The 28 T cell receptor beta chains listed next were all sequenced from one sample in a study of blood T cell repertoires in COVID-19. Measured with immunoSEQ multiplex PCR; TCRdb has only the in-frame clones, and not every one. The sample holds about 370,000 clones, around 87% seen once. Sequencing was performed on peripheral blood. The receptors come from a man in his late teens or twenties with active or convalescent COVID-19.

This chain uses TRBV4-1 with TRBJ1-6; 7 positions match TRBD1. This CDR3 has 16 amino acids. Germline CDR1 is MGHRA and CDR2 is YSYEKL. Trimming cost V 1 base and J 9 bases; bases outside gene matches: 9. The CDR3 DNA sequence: TGCGCCAGCAGCCAAGCCGGGACAGCAGTAGGTTCACCCCTCCACTTT. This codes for CASSQAGTAVGSPLHF.

The CDR3 coding sequence is TGTGCCAGCAGCGTAGACAGGGGCGCTGACTATGGCTACACCTTC. It codes for CASSVDRGADYGYTF. J is TRBJ1-2 and V is TRBV7-2, with TRBD1 matching 8 bases. There are 15 residues in the CDR3. Germline V gives CDR1 SGHTA, CDR2 FQGNSA. J was trimmed by 3 bases and V by 5 bases; bases with no gene match: 8.

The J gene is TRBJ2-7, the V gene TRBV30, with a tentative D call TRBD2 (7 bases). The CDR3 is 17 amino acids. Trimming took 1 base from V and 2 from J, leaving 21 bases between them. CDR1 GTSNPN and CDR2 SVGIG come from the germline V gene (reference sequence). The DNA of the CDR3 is TGTGCCTGGAGTGGACGGGCGGGGGCGGAGCGGGCCTACGAGCAGTACTTC. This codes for CAWSGRAGAERAYEQYF.

The CDR3 bases are TGTGCCAGCAAGGGAGTCCACAATGAGCAGTTCTTC. Residues: CASKGVHNEQFF. The V gene is TRBV11-2, the J gene TRBJ2-1, with a possible D match to TRBD2 (5 bases). Per the germline V gene, CDR1 is SGHAT and CDR2 is FQNNGV. With 7 bases removed from V and 5 bases from J, the gap between germline ends came to 9 bases. CDR3 size: 12 residues.

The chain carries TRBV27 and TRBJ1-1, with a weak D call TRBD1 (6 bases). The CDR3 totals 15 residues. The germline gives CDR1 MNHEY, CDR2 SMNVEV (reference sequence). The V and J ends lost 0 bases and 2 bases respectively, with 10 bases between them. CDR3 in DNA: TGTGCCAGCAGTTTATCCGGGACACCTAACACTGAAGCTTTCTTT. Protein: CASSLSGTPNTEAFF.

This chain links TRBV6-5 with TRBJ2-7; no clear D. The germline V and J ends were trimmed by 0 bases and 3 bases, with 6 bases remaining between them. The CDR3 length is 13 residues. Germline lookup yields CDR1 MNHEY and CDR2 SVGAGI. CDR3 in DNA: TGTGCCAGCAGTTACTCGACAATCTACGAGCAGTACTTC. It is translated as CASSYSTIYEQYF.

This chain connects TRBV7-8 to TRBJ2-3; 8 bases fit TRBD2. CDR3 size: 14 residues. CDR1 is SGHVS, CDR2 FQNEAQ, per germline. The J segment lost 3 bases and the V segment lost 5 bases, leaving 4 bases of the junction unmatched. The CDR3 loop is CASSLSGATDTQYF. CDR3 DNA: TGTGCCAGCAGCCTTAGCGGGGCGACAGATACGCAGTATTTT.

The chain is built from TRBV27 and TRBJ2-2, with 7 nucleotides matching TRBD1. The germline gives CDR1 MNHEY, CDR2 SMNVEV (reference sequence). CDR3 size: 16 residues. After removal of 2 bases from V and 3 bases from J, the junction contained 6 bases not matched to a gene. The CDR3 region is CASSLRQGLDTGELFF. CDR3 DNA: TGTGCCAGCAGTTTACGACAGGGTTTGGACACCGGGGAGCTGTTTTTT.

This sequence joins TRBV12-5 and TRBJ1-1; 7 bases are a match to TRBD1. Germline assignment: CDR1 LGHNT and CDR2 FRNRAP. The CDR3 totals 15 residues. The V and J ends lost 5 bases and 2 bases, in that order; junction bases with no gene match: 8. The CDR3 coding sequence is TGTGCTAGTGGTAGCCACAGGGGCCGAAACACTGAAGCTTTCTTT. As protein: CASGSHRGRNTEAFF. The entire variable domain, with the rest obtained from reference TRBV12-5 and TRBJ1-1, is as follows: DARVTQTPRHKVTEMGQEVTMRCQPILGHNTVFWYRQTMMQGLELLAYFRNRAPLDDSGMPKDRFSAEMPDATLATLKIQPSEPRDSAVYFCASGSHRGRNTEAFFGQGTRLTVV.

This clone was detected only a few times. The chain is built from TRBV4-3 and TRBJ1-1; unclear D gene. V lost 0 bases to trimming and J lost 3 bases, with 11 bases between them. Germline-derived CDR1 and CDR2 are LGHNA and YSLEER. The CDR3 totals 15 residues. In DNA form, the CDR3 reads TGCGCCAGCAGCCAAGACACGGCCGGGTACACTGAAGCTTTCTTT. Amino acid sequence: CASSQDTAGYTEAFF.

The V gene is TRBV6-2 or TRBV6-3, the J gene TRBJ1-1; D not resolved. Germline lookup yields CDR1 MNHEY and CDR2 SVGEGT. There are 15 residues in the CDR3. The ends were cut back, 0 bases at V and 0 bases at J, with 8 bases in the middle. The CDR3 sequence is CASSYSVRMNTEAFF. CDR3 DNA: TGTGCCAGCAGTTACTCCGTCAGAATGAACACTGAAGCTTTCTTT.

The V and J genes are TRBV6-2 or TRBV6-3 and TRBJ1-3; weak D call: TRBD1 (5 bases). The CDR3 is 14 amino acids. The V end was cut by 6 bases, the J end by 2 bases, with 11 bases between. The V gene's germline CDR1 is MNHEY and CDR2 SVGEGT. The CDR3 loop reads CASSNGGTGNTIYF. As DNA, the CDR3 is TGTGCCAGCAGCAACGGGGGGACTGGAAACACCATATATTTT.

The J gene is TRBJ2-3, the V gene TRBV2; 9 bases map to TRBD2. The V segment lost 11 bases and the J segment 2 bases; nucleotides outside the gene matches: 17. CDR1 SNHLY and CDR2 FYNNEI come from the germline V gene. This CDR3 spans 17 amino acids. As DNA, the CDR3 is TGTGCCTCACCGTTAGTCCCGACTAGCGGCAACACAGATACGCAGTATTTT. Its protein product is CASPLVPTSGNTDTQYF.

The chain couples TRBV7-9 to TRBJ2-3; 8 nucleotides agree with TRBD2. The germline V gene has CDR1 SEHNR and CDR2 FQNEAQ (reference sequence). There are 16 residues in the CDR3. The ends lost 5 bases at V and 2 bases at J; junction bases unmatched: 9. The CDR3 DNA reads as TGTGCCAGCAGCAAACTAGCGGCAGCCCCCACAGATACGCAGTATTTT. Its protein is CASSKLAAAPTDTQYF.

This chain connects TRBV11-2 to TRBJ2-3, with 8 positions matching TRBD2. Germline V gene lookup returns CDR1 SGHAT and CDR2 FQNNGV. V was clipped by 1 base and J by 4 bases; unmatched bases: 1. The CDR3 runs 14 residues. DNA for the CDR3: TGTGCCAGCAGCTTAGTAGCGGGGCCAGATACGCAGTATTTT. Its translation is CASSLVAGPDTQYF.

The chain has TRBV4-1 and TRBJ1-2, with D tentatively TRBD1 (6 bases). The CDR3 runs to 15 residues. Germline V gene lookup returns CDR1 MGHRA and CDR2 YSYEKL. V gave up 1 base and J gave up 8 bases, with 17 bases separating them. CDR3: CASSQGSDSESGYTF. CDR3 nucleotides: TGCGCCAGCAGCCAAGGGTCGGACAGCGAATCCGGCTACACCTTC.

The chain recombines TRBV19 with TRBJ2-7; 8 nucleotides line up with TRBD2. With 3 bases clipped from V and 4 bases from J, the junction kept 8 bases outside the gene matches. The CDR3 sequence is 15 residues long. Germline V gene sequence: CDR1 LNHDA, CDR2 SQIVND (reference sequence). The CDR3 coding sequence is TGTGCCAGTAGTATTGGACGGGGGGGGCAATACGAGCAGTACTTC. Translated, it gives CASSIGRGGQYEQYF.

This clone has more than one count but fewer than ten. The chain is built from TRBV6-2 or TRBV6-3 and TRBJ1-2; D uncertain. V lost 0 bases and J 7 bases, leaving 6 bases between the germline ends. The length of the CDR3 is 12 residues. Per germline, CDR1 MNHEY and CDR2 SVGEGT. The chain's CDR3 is CASSYSVAGYTF. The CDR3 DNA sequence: TGTGCCAGCAGTTACTCTGTGGCTGGCTACACCTTC.

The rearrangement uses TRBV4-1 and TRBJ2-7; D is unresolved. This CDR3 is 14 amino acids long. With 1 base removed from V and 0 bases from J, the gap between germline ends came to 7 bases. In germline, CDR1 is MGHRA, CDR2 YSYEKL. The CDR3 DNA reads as TGCGCCAGCAGCCAAGGTGGCAGCTCCTACGAGCAGTACTTC. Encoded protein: CASSQGGSSYEQYF.

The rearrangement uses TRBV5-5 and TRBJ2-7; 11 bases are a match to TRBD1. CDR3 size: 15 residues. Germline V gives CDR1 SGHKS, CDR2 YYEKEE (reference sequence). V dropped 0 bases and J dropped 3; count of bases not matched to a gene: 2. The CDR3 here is CASSLVGTGGYEQYF. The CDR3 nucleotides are TGTGCCAGCAGCTTGGTAGGGACAGGGGGCTACGAGCAGTACTTC. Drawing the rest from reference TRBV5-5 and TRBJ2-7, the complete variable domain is DAGVTQSPTHLIKTRGQQVTLRCSPISGHKSVSWYQQVLGQGPQFIFQYYEKEERGRGNFPDRFSARQFPNYSSELNVNALLLGDSALYLCASSLVGTGGYEQYFGPGTRLTVT.

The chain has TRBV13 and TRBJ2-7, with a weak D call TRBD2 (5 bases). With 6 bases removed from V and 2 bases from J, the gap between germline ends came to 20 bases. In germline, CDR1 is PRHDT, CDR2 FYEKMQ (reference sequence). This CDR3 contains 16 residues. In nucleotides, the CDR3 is TGTGCCAGCAGAAGAACGGGGATTTCGAAGACCTACGAGCAGTACTTC. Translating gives CASRRTGISKTYEQYF.

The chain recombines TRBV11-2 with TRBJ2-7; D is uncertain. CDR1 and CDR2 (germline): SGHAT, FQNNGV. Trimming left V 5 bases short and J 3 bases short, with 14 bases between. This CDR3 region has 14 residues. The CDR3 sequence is CASSPLTRYYEQYF. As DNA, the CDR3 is TGTGCCAGCAGCCCACTGACTCGCTACTACGAGCAGTACTTC. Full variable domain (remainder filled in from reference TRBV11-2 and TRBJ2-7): EAGVAQSPRYKIIEKRQSVAFWCNPISGHATLYWYQQILGQGPKLLIQFQNNGVVDDSQLPKDRFSAERLKGVDSTLKIQPAKLEDSAVYLCASSPLTRYYEQYFGPGTRLTVT.

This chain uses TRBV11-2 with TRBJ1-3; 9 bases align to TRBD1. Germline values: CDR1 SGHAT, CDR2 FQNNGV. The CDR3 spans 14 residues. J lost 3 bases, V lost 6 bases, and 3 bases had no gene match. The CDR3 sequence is CASRGQGGGNTIYF. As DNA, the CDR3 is TGTGCCAGCAGGGGACAGGGAGGTGGAAACACCATATATTTT.

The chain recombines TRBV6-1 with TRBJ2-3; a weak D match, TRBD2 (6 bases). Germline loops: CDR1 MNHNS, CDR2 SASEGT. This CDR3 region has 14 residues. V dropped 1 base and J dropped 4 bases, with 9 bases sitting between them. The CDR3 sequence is CASSEVRRADTQYF. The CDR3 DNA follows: TGTGCCAGCAGTGAAGTAAGGAGGGCAGATACGCAGTATTTT.

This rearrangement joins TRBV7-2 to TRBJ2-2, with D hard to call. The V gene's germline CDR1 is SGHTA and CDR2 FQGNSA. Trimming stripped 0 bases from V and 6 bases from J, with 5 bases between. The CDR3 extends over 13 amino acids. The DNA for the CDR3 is TGTGCCAGCAGCTTAGCGTCGGCCGGGGAGCTGTTTTTT. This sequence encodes CASSLASAGELFF.

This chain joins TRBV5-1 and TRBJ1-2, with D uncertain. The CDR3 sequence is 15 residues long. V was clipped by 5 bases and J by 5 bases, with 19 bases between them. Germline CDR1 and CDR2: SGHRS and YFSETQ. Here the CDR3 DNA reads TGCGCCAGCAGGGCGGGCCGGGTGTCAGGATATGGCTACACCTTC. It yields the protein CASRAGRVSGYGYTF.

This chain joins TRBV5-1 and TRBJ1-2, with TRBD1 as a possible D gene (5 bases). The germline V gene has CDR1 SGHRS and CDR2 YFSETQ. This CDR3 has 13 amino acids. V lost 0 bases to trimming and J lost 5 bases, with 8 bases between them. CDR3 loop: CASSLDTGYGYTF. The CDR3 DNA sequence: TGCGCCAGCAGCTTGGATACAGGATATGGCTACACCTTC.

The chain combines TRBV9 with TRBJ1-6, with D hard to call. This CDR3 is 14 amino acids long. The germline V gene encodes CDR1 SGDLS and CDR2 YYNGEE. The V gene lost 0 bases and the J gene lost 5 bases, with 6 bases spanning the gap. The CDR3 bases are TGTGCCAGCAGCGTAGGCCGGGATAATTCACCCCTCCACTTT. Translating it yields CASSVGRDNSPLHF.